The rows below give T cell receptor beta chains drawn from one sample of a study of shared clonotypes between healthy human individuals. Produced via immunoSEQ multiplex PCR; TCRdb's table is partial and in-frame only. The sample holds over 2 million clones; around 93% are singletons and the top ten take 0.37%. The sample comprised naive CD4+ T cells from PBMCs. These receptor sequences come from a man between 18 and 29 years old in good health. Some clones in this sample may be carry-over from other donors' samples. Both conserved end residues are part of each CDR3. D genes are given only for firm matches. Rows give clone size only sometimes, using once, few, many, or a class for an expanded clone.

DNA,CDR3,V,D,size,J
TGCGCCAGCAGCTTGTCACCAGGGGGGAACACCGGGGAGCTGTTTTTT,CASSLSPGGNTGELFF,TRBV5-1,TRBD1,NA,TRBJ2-2
TGCGCCAGCAGCTTGGGGACAGCGGCTAACTATGGCTACACCTTC,CASSLGTAANYGYTF,TRBV5-1,NA,NA,TRBJ1-2
TGTGCCAGTAGTACCCAAGGACAGGGCTCCTACGAGCAGTACTTC,CASSTQGQGSYEQYF,TRBV19,TRBD1,NA,TRBJ2-7
TGTGCCAGCAGGAGTTACGGTAATGAGCAGTTCTTC,CASRSYGNEQFF,TRBV6-1,NA,NA,TRBJ2-1
TGTGCCAGCAGGAACCGGGACGGATCTGTCGGCGGCTACACCTTC,CASRNRDGSVGGYTF,TRBV7-3,NA,NA,TRBJ1-2
TGTGCCAGCAGCGCGGGCGGTCGCGAGACCCAGTACTTC,CASSAGGRETQYF,TRBV7-3,NA,NA,TRBJ2-5
TGTGCCAGCAGCACGGCTAGCCCCTACAATGAGCAGTTCTTC,CASSTASPYNEQFF,TRBV7-3,NA,NA,TRBJ2-1
TGTGCCAGCAGCTTAGCGGCTGATTCGGGCACAGATACGCAGTATTTT,CASSLAADSGTDTQYF,TRBV7-2,NA,NA,TRBJ2-3
TGTGCCAGCAGCTTAGCGGGAGGGGAAGAGACCCAGTACTTC,CASSLAGGEETQYF,TRBV7-2,TRBD2,NA,TRBJ2-5
TGTGCCATCAGTGAAGGAGGGGACAACACCGGGGAGCTGTTTTTT,CAISEGGDNTGELFF,TRBV10-3,NA,NA,TRBJ2-2
TGTGCCAGCAGTGTATCCCGACCAGACTTGGGCTACACCTTC,CASSVSRPDLGYTF,TRBV6-1,NA,NA,TRBJ1-2
TGCGCCAGCAGCCCCACTCACCGCGGGGCCTACGAGCAGTACTTC,CASSPTHRGAYEQYF,TRBV4-1,NA,NA,TRBJ2-7
TGTGCCAGCAGTGACCCAGGAGCGGGTACGCCCGAGCAGTACTTC,CASSDPGAGTPEQYF,TRBV27,NA,NA,TRBJ2-7
TGTGCCATCAGAAGAGCGAGCCTCGATTACGAGCAGTACTTC,CAIRRASLDYEQYF,TRBV10-3,NA,NA,TRBJ2-7
TGTGCCAGCAGCTTTAGGAGTACTGAAGCTTTCTTT,CASSFRSTEAFF,TRBV14,NA,NA,TRBJ1-1
TGTGCCAGCAGCCAAGACGTCCGGGCAAGTTTGACCGGGGAGCTGTTTTTT,CASSQDVRASLTGELFF,TRBV4-2,NA,NA,TRBJ2-2
TGCAGCGTCAGACAGGGGGACGAGACCCAGTACTTC,CSVRQGDETQYF,TRBV29-1,TRBD1,NA,TRBJ2-5
TGTGCCAGCAGCCAAGCCCGGGCGTTTGGAAACACCATATATTTT,CASSQARAFGNTIYF,TRBV5-6,NA,NA,TRBJ1-3
TGTGCCAGCAGCTTAGCGGCGGGACGATCCTACGAGCAGTACTTC,CASSLAAGRSYEQYF,TRBV7-7,NA,NA,TRBJ2-7
TGTGCCAGCAGCGCGGGGGCAGGTAACACCGGGGAGCTGTTTTTT,CASSAGAGNTGELFF,TRBV9,NA,NA,TRBJ2-2
TGTGCCAGTAGTATGAGGGAGGGTGGGAACAATGAGCAGTTCTTC,CASSMREGGNNEQFF,TRBV19,TRBD2,NA,TRBJ2-1
TGTGCCAGCACCCCCCGCGGGAGCTCCTACGAGCAGTACTTC,CASTPRGSSYEQYF,TRBV7-2,TRBD2,NA,TRBJ2-7
TGTGCCAGCTCGCTGCTGGGACAGGGGAACACTGAAGCTTTCTTT,CASSLLGQGNTEAFF,TRBV18,TRBD1,NA,TRBJ1-1
TGTGCCAGTAGTATGACAGGGGGCCACTATGGCTACACCTTC,CASSMTGGHYGYTF,TRBV19,TRBD1,NA,TRBJ1-2
TGTGCCAGCAGCTTAATAGCCGGGACAGGGGTAGGAGAGCAGTACTTC,CASSLIAGTGVGEQYF,TRBV11-2,TRBD1,NA,TRBJ2-7
TGTGCCAGCTCACTAGGGACAGGGGCTGACGATGAGCAGTTCTTC,CASSLGTGADDEQFF,TRBV18,TRBD1,few,TRBJ2-1
TGTGCCAGCTCAGGGACCGAGGGCAATCAGCCCCAGCATTTT,CASSGTEGNQPQHF,TRBV18,NA,NA,TRBJ1-5
TGTGCCACCAGCAGAGGGAGTAATGAAAAACTGTTTTTT,CATSRGSNEKLFF,TRBV15,NA,NA,TRBJ1-4
TGTGCCAGCAGCTTACTGCGAACCCAGGAGACCCAGTACTTC,CASSLLRTQETQYF,TRBV5-6,NA,NA,TRBJ2-5
TGTGCCAGCAGCTTGAACAGGGACCCCGGGGAGCTGTTTTTT,CASSLNRDPGELFF,TRBV5-4,NA,NA,TRBJ2-2
TGTGCCAGCAGCCAAGTACTAGCGGGAGGGCAAGAGACCCAGTACTTC,CASSQVLAGGQETQYF,TRBV4-2,TRBD2,once,TRBJ2-5
TGTGCCAGCAGCTTGGGTGCTAGCGGGAGCTACGAGCAGTACTTC,CASSLGASGSYEQYF,TRBV5-4,TRBD2,NA,TRBJ2-7
TGTGCCAGCAGTCATTTAGGTGGGGCCAACTCCTACAATGAGCAGTTCTTC,CASSHLGGANSYNEQFF,TRBV7-9,NA,once,TRBJ2-1
TGTGCCAGCAGTAGAATAGCGGGACCCTACGAGCAGTACTTC,CASSRIAGPYEQYF,TRBV6-6,TRBD2,once,TRBJ2-7
TGTGCCAGCAGCCCCGGAGGGGGCGCAGATACGCAGTATTTT,CASSPGGGADTQYF,TRBV6-6,NA,NA,TRBJ2-3
TGTGCCAGCAGACCCTGGGATGAGCAGTTCTTC,CASRPWDEQFF,TRBV2,NA,NA,TRBJ2-1
TGTGCCGTGCAGGGACGGAACTATGGCTACACCTTC,CAVQGRNYGYTF,TRBV28,NA,NA,TRBJ1-2
TGTGCCAGTAGTATAATAGAGGTGGGGGCCAACGTCCTGACTTTC,CASSIIEVGANVLTF,TRBV19,NA,NA,TRBJ2-6
TGCGCCAGCAATTGGAAGGGGGGCACAGATACGCAGTATTTT,CASNWKGGTDTQYF,TRBV5-1,NA,once,TRBJ2-3
TGCGCCAGCAGCTTGGCACAGGGCCTGTACAATGAGCAGTTCTTC,CASSLAQGLYNEQFF,TRBV5-1,NA,once,TRBJ2-1
TGTGCCAGCTCACCTGGAGAGACCCAGTACTTC,CASSPGETQYF,TRBV18,NA,NA,TRBJ2-5
TGTGCCAGCTCAGCTAGCACAGGGACCAACACCGGGGAGCTGTTTTTT,CASSASTGTNTGELFF,TRBV18,NA,NA,TRBJ2-2
TGTGCCAGTAGTATAGGGTACAGCTCGGGTTACGAGCAGTACTTC,CASSIGYSSGYEQYF,TRBV19,NA,NA,TRBJ2-7
TGTGCCAGCAGCTCAGGAGGTGCCTACGAGCAGTACTTC,CASSSGGAYEQYF,TRBV5-4,NA,NA,TRBJ2-7
TGTGCCAGCTCACCCCCAGGGACTAGCGCCTACAATGAGCAGTTCTTC,CASSPPGTSAYNEQFF,TRBV18,TRBD2,few,TRBJ2-1
TGTGCCAGCAGTTCCAGACTAGCGGGAGTTGACGAGCAGTACTTC,CASSSRLAGVDEQYF,TRBV6-5,TRBD2,NA,TRBJ2-7
TGTGCCAGCGGTTCTAGCGGGAGTTCAGATACGCAGTATTTT,CASGSSGSSDTQYF,TRBV28,TRBD2,NA,TRBJ2-3
TGTGCCAGCAGCTTACTAGGGAGCCCAATCAGCACAGATACGCAGTATTTT,CASSLLGSPISTDTQYF,TRBV7-2,NA,NA,TRBJ2-3
TGTGCCAGCAGCTTGTTATTAGGGGAGAACGAGCAGTACTTC,CASSLLLGENEQYF,TRBV7-2,NA,NA,TRBJ2-7
TGTGCCAGCAGCTTAGGGGTTTCTCGGCGCGAAGAGACCCAGTACTTC,CASSLGVSRREETQYF,TRBV7-3,NA,NA,TRBJ2-5
TGTGCCAGTAGTATAGGGGGTACGGTCAATTCAGGCACTGAAGCTTTCTTT,CASSIGGTVNSGTEAFF,TRBV19,NA,NA,TRBJ1-1
TGTGCCAGCAGCTCAGGACAGGGGGGCTACGAGCAGTACTTC,CASSSGQGGYEQYF,TRBV7-3,TRBD1,NA,TRBJ2-7
TGTGCCAGCAGCACCCAACCCGGGGGACTAGCGGGCCATGAGCAGTTCTTC,CASSTQPGGLAGHEQFF,TRBV7-3,TRBD2,NA,TRBJ2-1